The clone carrying this T cell receptor beta chain was recorded a few times. Every immunoSEQ plate was one replicate of a subset's evenly spread DNA. Approximately 30,000 T cell genomes, or approximately 300 ng DNA, went into unsorted PBMC replicate PCRs. Sequencing was performed with immunoSEQ multiplex PCR; in TCRdb, only in-frame clones are kept and a portion is missing. The data contain more than 450,000 clones, 79% of them singletons. Germline CDR1 and CDR2: SGDLS and YYNGEE. The ends lost 3 bases at V and 7 bases at J; junction bases unmatched: 6. The CDR3 loop spans 16 amino acids. The sample belongs to a study of shared clonotypes between healthy human individuals. Donors included only healthy HIV-negative adults lacking recent acute infections or vaccinations. The study used about 84 million PBMCs per unsorted sample for genomic DNA.

The sequencing input was PBMCs. V gene TRBV9 combines with J gene TRBJ2-2; 13 bases agree with TRBD2. The receptor's source is a woman between 40 and 50 years old in good health. Some clones in this sample may be carry-over from other donors' samples. The CDR3, as DNA: TGTGCCAGCAGCGCATGGACTAGCGGGAGTGGCGGGGAGCTGTTTTTT. This translates into CASSAWTSGSGGELFF. The entire variable domain, with the rest obtained from reference TRBV9 and TRBJ2-2, is as follows: DSGVTQTPKHLITATGQRVTLRCSPRSGDLSVYWYQQSLDQGLQFLIQYYNGEERAKGNILERFSAQQFPDLHSELNLSSLELGDSALYFCASSAWTSGSGGELFFGEGSRLTVL.